One sample yielded the 30 T cell receptor beta chains listed below, sequenced in a study of cytomegalovirus exposure and HLA in healthy donors. Both 60 Vbeta primers and 13 Jbeta primers went into the PCR. Clones were read by immunoSEQ multiplex PCR, and TCRdb kept only the in-frame ones, dropping some. The sample shows roughly 49,000 clones, around 73% of them seen only once. Sequencing was performed on PBMCs. These receptors originate from a middle-aged woman in good health and CMV-seropositive.

The genes are TRBV6-6 and TRBJ2-5, with TRBD2 as a possible D gene (5 bases). CDR1 is MNHNY, CDR2 SVGAGI, per germline (reference sequence). The CDR3 is made up of 14 amino acids. V lost 7 bases, J lost 3 bases, and 15 bases lay in between. CDR3 region: CASTPFDGEETQYF. DNA for the CDR3: TGTGCCAGCACCCCATTCGACGGGGAAGAGACCCAGTACTTC.

The V call is TRBV4-1, the J call TRBJ2-1, with D possibly TRBD2 on 7 matching bases. The germline V and J ends were trimmed by 0 bases and 5 bases, with 20 bases remaining between them. This CDR3 region has 18 residues. Germline CDR1 MGHRA, CDR2 YSYEKL. The CDR3 DNA reads TGCGCCAGCAGCCAAGAGAGGGGGGGAGGGATACGGGACAATGAGCAGTTCTTC. Translating it yields CASSQERGGGIRDNEQFF.

This clone was found once. The chain combines TRBV7-9 with TRBJ2-5; TRBD2 might be the D (5 bases). The CDR3 runs to 14 residues. CDR1 is SEHNR and CDR2 is FQNEAQ in the germline V gene (reference sequence). The V end was cut by 5 bases, the J end by 4 bases, with 14 bases between. The DNA for the CDR3 is TGTGCCAGCAGCGCGGCGGGTATCGGAGAGACCCAGTACTTC. Translated: CASSAAGIGETQYF.

This chain joins TRBV5-1 and TRBJ2-3; 8 positions match TRBD2. The V and J ends lost 0 bases and 2 bases, in that order; junction bases with no gene match: 5. The CDR3 totals 16 residues. From germline, CDR1 is SGHRS and CDR2 YFSETQ. The CDR3, as DNA: TGCGCCAGCAGCTTGGTTCCGGGGGGGGTCACAGATACGCAGTATTTT. Residues: CASSLVPGGVTDTQYF.

V gene TRBV11-2 combines with J gene TRBJ1-2; D is unresolved. The length of the CDR3 is 12 residues. The germline CDR1 and CDR2 sequences are SGHAT and FQNNGV. Trimming took off 4 bases at V and 5 bases at J, with 8 bases between the two ends. CDR3 region: CASSSGRYGYTF. The CDR3, as DNA: TGTGCCAGCAGCTCGGGGAGATATGGCTACACCTTC.

The chain uses TRBV19 and TRBJ2-2; maybe TRBD1 (6 bases). V was shortened by 9 bases and J by 6 bases, with 20 bases between the two germline ends. Germline loops: CDR1 LNHDA, CDR2 SQIVND (reference sequence). The CDR3 covers 15 residues. The CDR3 region has the DNA TGTGCCAGCTCCCGACAGGCTAGAAAGGCCGGGGAGCTGTTTTTT. Its protein product is CASSRQARKAGELFF. Together with reference TRBV19 and TRBJ2-2, the CDR3 gives the full variable domain: DGGITQSPKYLFRKEGQNVTLSCEQNLNHDAMYWYRQDPGQGLRLIYYSQIVNDFQKGDIAEGYSVSREKKESFPLTVTSAQKNPTAFYLCASSRQARKAGELFFGEGSRLTVL.

The chain carries TRBV19 and TRBJ2-3; D gene unclear. The CDR3 runs to 14 residues. The V end was cut by 5 bases, the J end by 2 bases, with 11 bases between. Germline lookup yields CDR1 LNHDA and CDR2 SQIVND (reference sequence). The CDR3 DNA reads as TGTGCCAGTAGTTTTATAGATTCCACAGATACGCAGTATTTT. Amino acid sequence: CASSFIDSTDTQYF.

This clone was seen a single time. This chain links TRBV7-8 with TRBJ1-2; possible D gene TRBD1, 5 bases. CDR1 and CDR2 (germline): SGHVS, FQNEAQ. V lost 5 bases and J 0 bases, leaving 10 bases between the germline ends. The CDR3 sequence is 14 residues long. For the CDR3, the DNA is TGTGCCAGCAGCCTCGACAGCACTAACTATGGCTACACCTTC. It specifies CASSLDSTNYGYTF.

V gene TRBV27 combines with J gene TRBJ2-7; 9 nucleotides line up with TRBD2. The germline gives CDR1 MNHEY, CDR2 SMNVEV (reference sequence). V was clipped by 5 bases and J by 7 bases; unmatched bases: 6. The CDR3 contains 13 residues. CDR3 sequence reads: CASSQRGAREQYF. CDR3 DNA: TGTGCCAGCAGTCAGCGGGGGGCTCGGGAGCAGTACTTC.

CDR3: CASSPDRGRNEQYF. Here the CDR3 DNA reads TGTGCCAGCAGCCCCGACAGGGGCAGGAACGAGCAGTACTTC. The rearrangement links TRBV5-6 to TRBJ2-7, with TRBD1 identical over 8 bases. Germline CDR1 and CDR2: SGHDT and YYEEEE. Trimming at V came to 4 bases and at J to 5 bases, leaving 8 bases not matched to a gene. This CDR3 is 14 amino acids long.

This clone has more than one count but fewer than ten. The chain carries TRBV6-1 and TRBJ2-1; TRBD1 matches at 11 bases. Per germline, CDR1 MNHNS and CDR2 SASEGT. J lost 9 bases, V lost 7 bases, and 8 bases had no gene match. The CDR3 is 14 residues long. The CDR3 loop reads CASTYRTGGLEQFF. CDR3 in DNA: TGTGCCAGCACATACCGGACAGGGGGCCTTGAGCAGTTCTTC.

This clone appeared a few times. V usage is TRBV30 and J usage is TRBJ1-1; the D is unclear. Trimming pared 0 bases from V and 7 bases from J, leaving 9 bases between. The CDR3 sequence is 12 residues long. The germline V gene has CDR1 GTSNPN and CDR2 SVGIG (reference sequence). The CDR3, as DNA: TGTGCCTGGAGTGTACTACGGGGTGAAGCTTTCTTT. Encoded protein: CAWSVLRGEAFF.

The chain uses TRBV19 and TRBJ1-5; D unresolved. V was shortened by 3 bases and J by 5 bases, with 8 bases between the two germline ends. The CDR3 runs 13 residues. Germline V gene sequence: CDR1 LNHDA, CDR2 SQIVND (reference sequence). For the CDR3, the DNA is TGTGCCAGTAGTATGTGGGGAGATCAGCCCCAGCATTTT. Protein product: CASSMWGDQPQHF.

CDR3 loop: CAITKTGDTEAFF. CDR3 in DNA: TGTGCCATCACCAAAACAGGGGACACTGAAGCTTTCTTT. The chain couples TRBV10-3 to TRBJ1-1, with 7 positions matching TRBD1. Germline V gene sequence: CDR1 ENHRY, CDR2 SYGVKD. J was trimmed by 3 bases and V by 7 bases; bases with no gene match: 5. The CDR3 spans 13 residues.

V gene TRBV5-8 combines with J gene TRBJ2-6; TRBD2 matches 13 bases. The junction had 4 bases not matched to a gene; V was cut back by 4 bases and J by 0 bases. Germline lookup yields CDR1 SGHTS and CDR2 YDEGEE. CDR3 length: 18 amino acids. This chain's CDR3 is CASSAGLAGLSGANVLTF. CDR3 in DNA: TGTGCCAGCAGCGCGGGACTAGCGGGACTCTCTGGGGCCAACGTCCTGACTTTC.

J is TRBJ2-7 and V is TRBV28, with D possibly TRBD1 on 5 matching bases. This CDR3 region has 13 residues. The V end was cut by 8 bases, the J end by 0 bases, with 11 bases between. Germline lookup yields CDR1 MDHEN and CDR2 SYDVKM. The CDR3 sequence: CASQEGASYEQYF. CDR3 sequence (DNA): TGTGCCAGCCAGGAAGGGGCCTCCTACGAGCAGTACTTC.

This rearrangement joins TRBV5-1 to TRBJ2-2; 12 bases fit TRBD2. Trimming at V came to 0 bases and at J to 2 bases, leaving 5 bases not matched to a gene. CDR1 is SGHRS and CDR2 is YFSETQ in the germline V gene. CDR3 size: 18 residues. The CDR3 region has the DNA TGCGCCAGCAGCTTGGCCACTAGCGGGGGGCCCAACACCGGGGAGCTGTTTTTT. Its translation: CASSLATSGGPNTGELFF.

The CDR3 sequence: CSVRGTGVYEQYF. As DNA, the CDR3 is TGCAGCGTTAGAGGGACAGGGGTCTACGAGCAGTACTTC. V and J are TRBV29-1 and TRBJ2-7, with TRBD1 identical over 10 bases. The germline CDR1 and CDR2 sequences are SQVTM and ANQGSEA. V lost 5 bases, J lost 3 bases, and 4 bases stayed unmatched. This CDR3 is 13 amino acids long.

This sequence joins TRBV11-2 and TRBJ2-1, with TRBD2 identical over 10 bases. The V and J ends lost 1 base and 6 bases, in that order; junction bases with no gene match: 6. This CDR3 contains 16 residues. Germline CDR1 SGHAT, CDR2 FQNNGV. CDR3 nucleotide sequence: TGTGCCAGCAGCTTAGGATTAGCGGGGGGCTTCAATGAGCAGTTCTTC. Residues: CASSLGLAGGFNEQFF. The variable domain in full, completed from reference TRBV11-2 and TRBJ2-1, reads EAGVAQSPRYKIIEKRQSVAFWCNPISGHATLYWYQQILGQGPKLLIQFQNNGVVDDSQLPKDRFSAERLKGVDSTLKIQPAKLEDSAVYLCASSLGLAGGFNEQFFGPGTRLTVL.

The rearrangement joins TRBV2 to TRBJ2-3; 12 nucleotides agree with TRBD1. With 5 bases clipped from V and 4 bases from J, the junction kept 10 bases outside the gene matches. CDR3 length equals 17 residues. Germline values: CDR1 SNHLY, CDR2 FYNNEI. For the CDR3, the DNA is TGTGCCAGCAGTAGCTTCCGTGGGACAGGGGGCGCAGATACGCAGTATTTT. It yields the protein CASSSFRGTGGADTQYF.

CDR3 region: CASRPGLGNTGELFF. CDR3 coding DNA: TGTGCCAGCAGACCGGGACTAGGGAACACCGGGGAGCTGTTTTTT. The rearrangement links TRBV7-2 to TRBJ2-2; 8 bases map to TRBD2. There are 15 residues in the CDR3. With 6 bases clipped from V and 1 base from J, the junction kept 4 bases outside the gene matches. Germline CDR1 reads SGHTA; CDR2 reads FQGNSA.

The V gene is TRBV4-1, the J gene TRBJ2-3; D is possibly TRBD1 (5 bases). The V gene lost 1 base and the J gene lost 5 bases, with 13 bases spanning the gap. Per the germline V gene, CDR1 is MGHRA and CDR2 is YSYEKL. The CDR3 contains 15 residues. CDR3 DNA sequence: TGCGCCAGCAGCCAAGTGCAGGGTAGGCTAGATACGCAGTATTTT. This translates into CASSQVQGRLDTQYF.

This clone was seen only once. This sequence joins TRBV7-6 and TRBJ1-1; possible D gene TRBD1, 5 bases. Germline CDR1 is SGHVS and CDR2 is FNYEAQ. CDR3 length: 15 residues. The ends were cut back, 2 bases at V and 5 bases at J, with 15 bases in the middle. The CDR3 region is CASSLRRGPETEAFF. CDR3 DNA sequence: TGTGCCAGCAGCTTAAGGAGGGGCCCGGAGACTGAAGCTTTCTTT.

The chain employs TRBV10-3 and TRBJ2-2, with D tentatively TRBD1 (5 bases). This CDR3 comprises 14 residues. Germline loops: CDR1 ENHRY, CDR2 SYGVKD. V lost 0 bases and J 6 bases, leaving 8 bases between the germline ends. The CDR3, as DNA: TGTGCCATCAGTGAGTCTTCAGGGTCCGGGGAGCTGTTTTTT. It codes for CAISESSGSGELFF.

The chain combines TRBV19 with TRBJ2-7, with 7 bases that match TRBD1. The CDR3 loop spans 13 amino acids. Germline V lookup: CDR1 LNHDA, CDR2 SQIVND (reference sequence). With V trimmed by 7 bases and J by 2 bases, 5 bases remained unmatched. The CDR3 loop reads CASTAGGPYEQYF. The CDR3 DNA is TGTGCCAGTACCGCAGGGGGTCCCTACGAGCAGTACTTC. The complete variable domain, with remaining parts taken from reference TRBV19 and TRBJ2-7, reads DGGITQSPKYLFRKEGQNVTLSCEQNLNHDAMYWYRQDPGQGLRLIYYSQIVNDFQKGDIAEGYSVSREKKESFPLTVTSAQKNPTAFYLCASTAGGPYEQYFGPGTRLTVT.

This clone has just a few counts. The CDR3 DNA is TGTGCCAGCAGCCCGGAAGGAGCGGGGGGGGTCAATGAGCAGTTCTTC. Translated: CASSPEGAGGVNEQFF. The J gene is TRBJ2-1, the V gene TRBV4-2; 10 nucleotides align to TRBD2. Germline loops: CDR1 LGHNA, CDR2 YNFKEQ. This CDR3 spans 16 amino acids. The V segment lost 4 bases and the J segment 6 bases; nucleotides outside the gene matches: 9.

J is TRBJ2-7 and V is TRBV28; the D is unclear. V gave up 6 bases and J gave up 0 bases, with 15 bases separating them. Germline-derived CDR1 and CDR2 are MDHEN and SYDVKM. The CDR3 extends over 15 amino acids. Here the CDR3 reads CASRDGPESSYEQYF. In DNA form, the CDR3 reads TGTGCCAGCAGAGACGGCCCGGAGAGCTCCTACGAGCAGTACTTC.

The V and J genes are TRBV27 and TRBJ1-1; D uncertain. Germline CDR1 reads MNHEY; CDR2 reads SMNVEV (reference sequence). V lost 5 bases to trimming and J lost 2 bases, with 9 bases between them. The CDR3 has 13 residues. CDR3 sequence: CASSRWPNTEAFF. The CDR3 region has the DNA TGTGCCAGCAGTAGATGGCCCAACACTGAAGCTTTCTTT.

The CDR3 DNA follows: TGCGCCAGCAGCCAAGTTGAAGGGGGCCCCTACAATGAGCAGTTCTTC. It specifies CASSQVEGGPYNEQFF. This chain links TRBV4-1 with TRBJ2-1; TRBD1 matches 7 bases. The CDR3 is made up of 16 amino acids. The V and J ends lost 1 base and 2 bases, in that order; junction bases with no gene match: 5. Germline CDR1 is MGHRA and CDR2 is YSYEKL.

The gene calls are TRBV19 and TRBJ1-2; 7 nucleotides align to TRBD1. Germline CDR1 and CDR2: LNHDA and SQIVND (reference sequence). The CDR3 totals 13 residues. V lost 3 bases to trimming and J lost 7 bases; unmatched junction nucleotides: 5. CDR3 loop: CASSIPQGGGYTF. CDR3 nucleotide sequence: TGTGCCAGTAGTATTCCGCAGGGGGGTGGCTACACCTTC. The full variable domain, its missing parts supplied by reference TRBV19 and TRBJ1-2, is DGGITQSPKYLFRKEGQNVTLSCEQNLNHDAMYWYRQDPGQGLRLIYYSQIVNDFQKGDIAEGYSVSREKKESFPLTVTSAQKNPTAFYLCASSIPQGGGYTFGSGTRLTVV.